The clone carrying this T cell receptor beta chain was seen a handful of times. Its antigen is as yet unknown. This record belongs to a study of T-cell reconstitution after alpha-beta-depleted transplantation in children. Study conclusions and caveats: The main origin of T-cell counts and diversity one year after transplant was newly produced T cells. It was surviving recipient T cells and thymic progenitors that gave some patients high TCRbeta diversity at day 60. Expanded clones from the graft, numbering several hundred, reportedly supplied alpha-beta T cells about two months after transplant.

Unique molecular identifiers were built into the TCRbeta library. TCRdb re-derived calls from the PCR reads in MiXCR, one entry per CDR3 protein. The sample consists of fewer than 40,000 distinct CDR3 sequences, about 7% of them appearing once. CDR3 length: 15 amino acids. V gave up 5 bases and J gave up 3 bases, with 17 bases separating them. Germline V CDR1 and CDR2: SGHTA, FQGNSA. The sequences come from peripheral blood, collected 60 days after TCRalphabeta/CD19-depleted stem cell transplant. The V gene is TRBV7-2, the J gene TRBJ2-7; D gene uncertain. This TCR was recovered from a child younger than two who had a stem cell transplant for acute myeloid leukemia, so the T cells may come from the graft donor. CDR3 residues: CASSLPGQPLYEQYF. CDR3 nucleotides: TGTGCCAGCAGCCTGCCGGGCCAGCCCCTCTACGAGCAGTACTTC.